This passage covers 29 T cell receptor beta chains from one sample sequenced in a study of cytotoxic CD8 clonotypes in ibrutinib-treated CLL. Here immunoSEQ multiplex PCR was the method, and the copy in TCRdb shows in-frame clones only, minus some. The repertoire holds tens of thousands of clones, with around 75% as singletons. The source material was PBMCs, sampled before ibrutinib treatment. The receptors were sampled from a human donor with chronic lymphocytic leukemia.

V gene TRBV6-5 combines with J gene TRBJ2-3; D unresolved. The CDR3 has 15 residues. Germline assignment: CDR1 MNHEY and CDR2 SVGAGI. The ends were cut back, 2 bases at V and 2 bases at J, with 11 bases in the middle. In nucleotides, the CDR3 is TGTGCCAGCAGTTACCGACGGACCCACACAGATACGCAGTATTTT. This gives the protein CASSYRRTHTDTQYF.

This chain uses TRBV19 with TRBJ1-2; 9 bases line up with TRBD1. The CDR3 covers 15 residues. The ends lost 7 bases at V and 6 bases at J; junction bases unmatched: 12. Germline CDR1 and CDR2: LNHDA and SQIVND (reference sequence). The CDR3 loop is CASTHGTGKLDGYTF. CDR3 bases: TGTGCCAGTACCCACGGGACAGGGAAGTTGGATGGCTACACCTTC.

The V gene is TRBV19, the J gene TRBJ2-3, with D unresolved. Trimming left V 5 bases short and J 4 bases short, with 10 bases between. Germline CDR1 LNHDA, CDR2 SQIVND (reference sequence). The CDR3 contains 13 residues. CDR3 amino acids: CASSVLFSDTQYF. The CDR3 DNA is TGTGCCAGTAGTGTGCTGTTCTCAGATACGCAGTATTTT.

The CDR3: CASSSRRDYQLSYNEQFF. For the CDR3, the DNA is TGTGCCAGCAGCTCTAGGCGGGACTATCAATTATCCTACAATGAGCAGTTCTTC. The chain uses TRBV7-9 and TRBJ2-1; 7 nucleotides match TRBD2. This CDR3 is built from 18 residues. V gave up 4 bases and J gave up 1 base; unmatched junction bases: 13. CDR1 SEHNR and CDR2 FQNEAQ come from the germline V gene (reference sequence). Variable domain in full (rest from reference TRBV7-9 and TRBJ2-1): DTGVSQNPRHKITKRGQNVTFRCDPISEHNRLYWYRQTLGQGPEFLTYFQNEAQLEKSRLLSDRFSAERPKGSFSTLEIQRTEQGDSAMYLCASSSRRDYQLSYNEQFFGPGTRLTVL.

This clone was observed a single time. The V gene is TRBV19, the J gene TRBJ1-5; D call uncertain. Germline CDR1 and CDR2: LNHDA and SQIVND (reference sequence). The CDR3 covers 11 residues. V was clipped by 5 bases and J by 9 bases, with 8 bases between them. The CDR3 loop is CASSLRGPQHF. The CDR3 DNA reads as TGTGCCAGTAGTCTGCGGGGGCCCCAGCATTTT.

This chain uses TRBV9 with TRBJ2-3, with 14 bases matching TRBD2. Germline values: CDR1 SGDLS, CDR2 YYNGEE. The CDR3 loop spans 17 amino acids. The junction had 3 bases not matched to a gene; V was cut back by 1 base and J by 2 bases. CDR3 in DNA: TGTGCCAGCAGCGTACAGGGACTAGCGGGAGACACAGATACGCAGTATTTT. Translated, it gives CASSVQGLAGDTDTQYF.

The V call is TRBV28, the J call TRBJ2-7; TRBD1 agrees at 7 bases. CDR3 length: 14 residues. J gave up 2 bases and V 4 bases, and 5 bases lay outside the gene matches. Germline CDR1 reads MDHEN; CDR2 reads SYDVKM. The CDR3 here is CASSSGTATYEQYF. The CDR3 region has the DNA TGTGCCAGCAGTTCCGGGACAGCCACCTACGAGCAGTACTTC.

This chain connects TRBV5-1 to TRBJ2-3, with 8 bases fitting TRBD2. Per germline, CDR1 SGHRS and CDR2 YFSETQ. This CDR3 contains 19 residues. Losses at the gene ends were 0 bases for V and 7 bases for J; bases not matched to a gene: 19. Written as DNA, the CDR3 is TGCGCCAGCAGCTTGGAGGTAGTCGGGGGGGTATCCGTTATAAATACGCAGTATTTT. Encoded protein: CASSLEVVGGVSVINTQYF. Full variable domain (remainder filled in from reference TRBV5-1 and TRBJ2-3): KAGVTQTPRYLIKTRGQQVTLSCSPISGHRSVSWYQQTPGQGLQFLFEYFSETQRNKGNFPGRFSGRQFSNSRSEMNVSTLELGDSALYLCASSLEVVGGVSVINTQYFGPGTRLTVL.

This rearrangement joins TRBV4-3 to TRBJ1-5, with 10 bases matching TRBD1. Trimming removed 4 bases from V and 5 bases from J; junction bases left unmatched: 5. Germline V lookup: CDR1 LGHNA, CDR2 YSLEER. The CDR3 runs to 15 residues. The CDR3: CASSRTGTGDQPQHF. The CDR3 bases are TGCGCCAGCAGCCGAACCGGGACAGGGGATCAGCCCCAGCATTTT.

This chain uses TRBV10-2 with TRBJ2-3; TRBD2 is a possible D gene (6 bases). There are 15 residues in the CDR3. Germline CDR1 is WSHSY and CDR2 is SAAADI. The V end lost 6 bases, the J end lost 0 bases, and 13 bases lay between the germline ends. The CDR3 sequence is CASRELAASTDTQYF. The DNA for the CDR3 is TGCGCCAGCAGAGAACTAGCAGCGAGCACAGATACGCAGTATTTT.

This clone showed up just once. V gene TRBV6-5 combines with J gene TRBJ1-1, with 8 nucleotides matching TRBD1. This CDR3 region has 14 residues. V shed 4 bases and J 4 bases; nucleotides not matched to a gene: 5. Germline CDR1 MNHEY, CDR2 SVGAGI. CDR3 bases: TGTGCCAGCAGTTCCCAAACAGGGGGCACTGAAGCTTTCTTT. Protein sequence: CASSSQTGGTEAFF.

The CDR3, as DNA: TGTGCCAGTGCGAAGGCAACTAATGAAAAACTGTTTTTT. Encoded protein: CASAKATNEKLFF. The chain is built from TRBV18 and TRBJ1-4, with unresolved D. Germline V lookup: CDR1 KGHSH, CDR2 LQKENI. CDR3 size: 13 residues. The ends were cut back, 9 bases at V and 0 bases at J, with 8 bases in the middle.

This clone was picked up a small number of times. J is TRBJ1-2 and V is TRBV6-5; a possible D gene is TRBD1 (6 bases). The CDR3 extends over 15 amino acids. The germline V gene has CDR1 MNHEY and CDR2 SVGAGI. V was shortened by 0 bases and J by 2 bases, with 10 bases between the two germline ends. The CDR3 DNA reads TGTGCCAGCAGTTACTCAACAGGGATAAACTATGGCTACACCTTC. The encoded protein is CASSYSTGINYGYTF.

The rearrangement links TRBV4-2 to TRBJ2-5; TRBD2 aligns across 16 bases. This CDR3 contains 16 residues. The germline V gene has CDR1 LGHNA and CDR2 YNFKEQ. After removal of 4 bases from V and 5 bases from J, the junction contained 4 bases not matched to a gene. The CDR3 bases are TGTGCCAGCAGCCTCCCGGGACTAGCGGGAGGGGAGACCCAGTACTTC. This gives the protein CASSLPGLAGGETQYF.

The CDR3 DNA sequence: TGTGCCAGCAGCCGGGGTTCTGACTATGGCTACACCTTC. Its translation is CASSRGSDYGYTF. The gene calls are TRBV13 and TRBJ1-2; D is uncertain. The germline V gene has CDR1 PRHDT and CDR2 FYEKMQ (reference sequence). Trimming pared 5 bases from V and 3 bases from J, leaving 10 bases between. This CDR3 comprises 13 residues.

The chain carries TRBV19 and TRBJ1-1; no definite D call. CDR1 and CDR2 from the germline V gene are LNHDA and SQIVND (reference sequence). This CDR3 spans 14 amino acids. Trimming took off 6 bases at V and 4 bases at J, with 15 bases between the two ends. The CDR3 region is CASRIQLKGTEAFF. CDR3 coding DNA: TGTGCCAGTAGAATTCAACTCAAAGGCACTGAAGCTTTCTTT.

In this sample, this clone turned up once. The chain links TRBV19 to TRBJ1-5, with TRBD1 as a possible D gene (5 bases). CDR1 LNHDA and CDR2 SQIVND come from the germline V gene (reference sequence). The CDR3 contains 17 residues. V was trimmed by 2 bases and J by 0 bases, leaving 14 bases between them. For the CDR3, the DNA is TGTGCCAGTAGTATAAGACTCACAGGCCTTAGCAATCAGCCCCAGCATTTT. Amino acid sequence: CASSIRLTGLSNQPQHF.

Only a few counts were recorded for this clone. The chain recombines TRBV19 with TRBJ1-2; D is perhaps TRBD1 (6 bases). V lost 6 bases and J 1 base, leaving 12 bases between the germline ends. Germline V lookup: CDR1 LNHDA, CDR2 SQIVND (reference sequence). This CDR3 has 14 residues. The CDR3 region has the DNA TGTGCCAGTAGAATAACAGGGCTTAACTATGGCTACACCTTC. Protein sequence: CASRITGLNYGYTF.

The chain couples TRBV6-5 to TRBJ2-7; D might be TRBD2 (5 bases). Trimming removed 4 bases at V and 4 bases at J, with 14 bases between. This CDR3 contains 14 residues. The germline gives CDR1 MNHEY, CDR2 SVGAGI. The CDR3 DNA is TGTGCCAGCAGTTCGGGTAGCGAGTGGTACGAGCAGTACTTC. Its translation is CASSSGSEWYEQYF.

This clone was seen a single time. V is TRBV18 and J is TRBJ2-3, with a weak D call TRBD2 (6 bases). Per germline, CDR1 KGHSH and CDR2 LQKENI. The CDR3 runs to 13 residues. Between the trimmed V and J ends, which lost 6 bases and 2 bases, there was a span of 9 bases. For the CDR3, the DNA is TGTGCCAGCTCCCCGGGACTCACAGATACGCAGTATTTT. It specifies CASSPGLTDTQYF.

This sequence joins TRBV5-1 and TRBJ2-2; tentative D call: TRBD2 (6 bases). Germline values: CDR1 SGHRS, CDR2 YFSETQ. The CDR3 loop spans 15 amino acids. Between the trimmed V and J ends, which lost 5 bases and 3 bases, there was a span of 14 bases. CDR3 DNA sequence: TGCGCCAGCAGACACTCCGGGAGCTACACCGGGGAGCTGTTTTTT. It codes for CASRHSGSYTGELFF.

V gene TRBV29-1 combines with J gene TRBJ2-5; TRBD1 agrees at 11 bases. With V trimmed by 7 bases and J by 4 bases, 11 bases remained unmatched. This CDR3 is built from 15 residues. Germline-derived CDR1 and CDR2 are SQVTM and ANQGSEA. The CDR3 coding sequence is TGCAGCGCGTACCCGGCCGGGACAGGGGGAGAGACCCAGTACTTC. Its protein product is CSAYPAGTGGETQYF.

The chain carries TRBV9 and TRBJ2-1; possibly TRBD1 or TRBD2 for D (5 bases each). The CDR3 has 16 residues. V lost 1 base, J lost 5 bases, and 16 bases lay in between. Germline values: CDR1 SGDLS, CDR2 YYNGEE. In DNA form, the CDR3 reads TGTGCCAGCAGCGTACGGCCCGGGACCACCGACAATGAGCAGTTCTTC. This translates into CASSVRPGTTDNEQFF.

Here the CDR3 reads CASSTFYGNPEQFF. The CDR3 DNA follows: TGTGCCAGCAGCACCTTCTACGGGAATCCTGAGCAGTTCTTC. V gene TRBV5-4 combines with J gene TRBJ2-1; a weak D match, TRBD2 (5 bases). Germline V gene data show CDR1 as SGHNT and CDR2 as YYREEE (reference sequence). V was shortened by 4 bases and J by 9 bases, with 17 bases between the two germline ends. The CDR3 is 14 residues long.

The chain uses TRBV6-6 and TRBJ2-1; no firm D call. This CDR3 contains 15 residues. The V and J ends lost 2 bases and 0 bases respectively, with 8 bases between them. The germline V gene has CDR1 MNHNY and CDR2 SVGAGI (reference sequence). The CDR3 sequence is CASSYPGSSYNEQFF. The CDR3 DNA reads as TGTGCCAGCAGTTACCCGGGCAGCTCCTACAATGAGCAGTTCTTC.

CDR3 residues: CASSDRDRVGSEQYF. CDR3 DNA sequence: TGTGCCAGCAGCGACCGGGACAGGGTGGGATCCGAGCAGTACTTC. The chain joins TRBV11-1 to TRBJ2-7, with TRBD1 matching over 9 bases. This CDR3 has 15 amino acids. Germline-derived CDR1 and CDR2 are SGHAT and FQDESV (reference sequence). Trimming cost V 5 bases and J 6 bases; bases outside gene matches: 11.

The CDR3 nucleotides read TGTGCCAGCAGTTACAGAGGGACGTTGGGCTACACCTTC. Its protein product is CASSYRGTLGYTF. The chain combines TRBV6-5 with TRBJ1-2; D might be TRBD1 (5 bases). The V end lost 2 bases, the J end lost 8 bases, and 12 bases lay between the germline ends. CDR3 length: 13 residues. CDR1 and CDR2 from the germline V gene are MNHEY and SVGAGI.

Judged by abundance, this clone is large. The genes are TRBV7-6 and TRBJ1-3; a possible D gene is TRBD1 (5 bases). V was pared by 5 bases and J by 0 bases, with 11 bases between. Germline CDR1 and CDR2: SGHVS and FNYEAQ. This CDR3 contains 15 residues. CDR3 sequence reads: CASSRQLYSGNTIYF. The CDR3 nucleotides read TGTGCCAGCAGCCGACAGTTATACTCTGGAAACACCATATATTTT.

The chain combines TRBV5-1 with TRBJ2-5; tentative D call: TRBD2 (5 bases). V lost 1 base to trimming and J lost 1 base, with 11 bases between them. Germline CDR1 SGHRS, CDR2 YFSETQ. The length of the CDR3 is 15 residues. CDR3 in amino acids: CASSLLSGLQETQYF. CDR3 coding DNA: TGCGCCAGCAGCTTGCTGAGCGGACTCCAAGAGACCCAGTACTTC.